This T cell receptor beta chain was observed in a study of blood T cell repertoires in COVID-19. Study at large: The samples span acute and convalescent COVID-19 from the United States, Italy and Spain. Nucleic acid was either cDNA or gDNA, and it came from T cells, B-cell-depleted T cells, or PBMCs.

The authors' processing: Estimated nucleated cell counts came from reference gene primer amplification. Assay: immunoSEQ multiplex PCR; the TCRdb copy retains only in-frame clones and omits some. D and trimming were read from the DNA, whereas the V and J calls and clone size are those reported in that table. The table shows roughly 15,000 clones, with about 90% occurring only once. Per germline, CDR1 SEHNR and CDR2 FQNEAQ (reference sequence). V was clipped by 2 bases and J by 2 bases; unmatched bases: 3. CDR3 length: 15 residues. The TCR sequence derives from a man aged 55 to 70 with active COVID-19. The rearrangement joins TRBV7-9 to TRBJ1-3; TRBD1 matches at 7 bases. The sequencing sample was made of peripheral blood. Written as DNA, the CDR3 is TGTGCCAGCAGCTTAACGACAGGGACTGGAAACACCATATATTTT. It specifies CASSLTTGTGNTIYF.